These 11 T cell receptor beta chains came from one sample sequenced in a study of blood T cell repertoires in COVID-19. Libraries were prepared by immunoSEQ multiplex PCR; TCRdb keeps only in-frame clonotypes and omits some of them. The table has 70,000 to 95,000 clones, more than 75% seen once. Source material: peripheral blood. These receptors all stem from a human donor in a cohort sampled during active COVID-19.

The chain joins TRBV5-6 to TRBJ1-1; TRBD1 matches 7 bases. V was pared by 4 bases and J by 4 bases, with 10 bases of the junction left unmatched. Germline lookup yields CDR1 SGHDT and CDR2 YYEEEE. The CDR3 is made up of 15 amino acids. Here the CDR3 DNA reads TGTGCCAGCAGCATTTACAGGGGAGGCGGCACTGAAGCTTTCTTT. It yields the protein CASSIYRGGGTEAFF.

The rearrangement links TRBV6-6 to TRBJ1-6, with D hard to call. V was shortened by 7 bases and J by 12 bases, with 19 bases between the two germline ends. The CDR3 has 14 residues. CDR1 is MNHNY and CDR2 is SVGAGI in the germline V gene (reference sequence). CDR3: CASNYRTDYRPLHF. In nucleotides, the CDR3 is TGTGCCAGCAACTATCGGACGGACTATAGACCCCTCCACTTT.

The chain joins TRBV5-1 to TRBJ2-3; a weak D match, TRBD1 (5 bases). V lost 0 bases, J lost 2 bases, and 7 bases lay in between. This CDR3 comprises 14 residues. Germline-derived CDR1 and CDR2 are SGHRS and YFSETQ. CDR3 sequence (DNA): TGCGCCAGCAGCTTGGACAGGTACACAGATACGCAGTATTTT. As protein: CASSLDRYTDTQYF.

This clone was picked up a small number of times. This sequence joins TRBV7-9 and TRBJ2-1; 8 bases match TRBD2. J was trimmed by 0 bases and V by 5 bases; bases with no gene match: 6. The CDR3 length is 16 residues. Germline CDR1 SEHNR, CDR2 FQNEAQ (reference sequence). DNA of the CDR3: TGTGCCAGCAGCGCGAGCGGGGGAGCCTCCTACAATGAGCAGTTCTTC. Translation: CASSASGGASYNEQFF. The complete variable domain, with remaining parts taken from reference TRBV7-9 and TRBJ2-1, reads DTGVSQNPRHKITKRGQNVTFRCDPISEHNRLYWYRQTLGQGPEFLTYFQNEAQLEKSRLLSDRFSAERPKGSFSTLEIQRTEQGDSAMYLCASSASGGASYNEQFFGPGTRLTVL.

In nucleotides, the CDR3 is TGTGCCAGCAGCTTAAGGGGACAGACTAATGAAAAACTGTTTTTT. This codes for CASSLRGQTNEKLFF. The chain links TRBV11-2 to TRBJ1-4; 7 positions match TRBD1. J lost 2 bases, V lost 2 bases, and 2 bases had no gene match. Per germline, CDR1 SGHAT and CDR2 FQNNGV. The CDR3 covers 15 residues.

The chain employs TRBV6-5 and TRBJ2-5; D remains ambiguous. Germline loops: CDR1 MNHEY, CDR2 SVGAGI. CDR3 size: 14 residues. Trimming removed 0 bases from V and 5 bases from J, with 10 bases in between. The CDR3 DNA follows: TGTGCCAGCAGTTACTCGAATGGAGATGAGACCCAGTACTTC. Its protein product is CASSYSNGDETQYF.

In its sample, this clone was seen a few times. The genes are TRBV5-5 and TRBJ1-3; no firm D call. In germline, CDR1 is SGHKS, CDR2 YYEKEE (reference sequence). The CDR3 runs to 13 residues. V shed 4 bases and J shed 2 bases, with 7 bases lying between them. The CDR3 DNA reads TGTGCCAGCAGCCTCCCCCCTGGAAACACCATATATTTT. Residues: CASSLPPGNTIYF. Full variable domain (rest looked up from reference TRBV5-5 and TRBJ1-3): DAGVTQSPTHLIKTRGQQVTLRCSPISGHKSVSWYQQVLGQGPQFIFQYYEKEERGRGNFPDRFSARQFPNYSSELNVNALLLGDSALYLCASSLPPGNTIYFGEGSWLTVV.

In its sample, this clone was seen a few times. The chain combines TRBV7-9 with TRBJ1-2; D perhaps matches TRBD1 (5 bases). CDR1 is SEHNR, CDR2 FQNEAQ, per germline (reference sequence). The V gene lost 5 bases and the J gene lost 5 bases, with 15 bases spanning the gap. The CDR3 extends over 14 amino acids. CDR3 residues: CASSKDNGGYGYTF. The CDR3 nucleotides are TGTGCCAGCAGCAAAGACAACGGGGGATATGGCTACACCTTC.

The chain recombines TRBV7-3 with TRBJ1-1; D is undetermined. This CDR3 region has 14 residues. V was shortened by 0 bases and J by 4 bases, with 9 bases between the two germline ends. Germline V CDR1 and CDR2: SGHTA, FQGTGA. For the CDR3, the DNA is TGTGCCAGCAGCTTAACCGGGATGGGCACTGAAGCTTTCTTT. This translates into CASSLTGMGTEAFF.

The V call is TRBV19, the J call TRBJ2-6; the D is unclear. This CDR3 contains 15 residues. Germline V CDR1 and CDR2: LNHDA, SQIVND (reference sequence). Trimming cost V 3 bases and J 0 bases, with 6 bases left between them. CDR3 sequence: CASSIFYSGANVLTF. The CDR3 DNA sequence: TGTGCCAGTAGTATCTTTTACTCTGGGGCCAACGTCCTGACTTTC.

CDR3 loop: CASRQDRGSDIQYF. CDR3 in DNA: TGTGCCAGCAGACAGGACAGGGGATCCGACATTCAGTACTTC. The chain is built from TRBV2 and TRBJ2-4; 9 nucleotides match TRBD1. CDR3 length equals 14 residues. Germline V gene lookup returns CDR1 SNHLY and CDR2 FYNNEI. V was pared by 6 bases and J by 8 bases, with 8 bases of the junction left unmatched.